These 8 T cell receptor beta chains were sequenced from one sample in a study of beta chain features in type 1 diabetes. Sequencing targeted expressed TCRB transcripts, as all isolated RNA had been reverse transcribed. The table came from immunoSEQ multiplex PCR; TCRdb's copy has only in-frame clones and leaves some out. The sample yields roughly 450,000 clones, over 10% seen once. Sequenced sample: naive CD4+ T cells from blood. These receptors all stem from a woman aged 18-30 years in good health.

This clone turned up a few times. This rearrangement joins TRBV10-3 to TRBJ2-7; tentative D call: TRBD1 (5 bases). V gave up 4 bases and J gave up 2 bases, with 9 bases separating them. Looked up from germline, CDR1 is ENHRY and CDR2 is SYGVKD. CDR3 size: 13 residues. This CDR3 is CAISAQDTYEQYV. The CDR3 DNA is TGTGCCATCAGTGCCCAGGACACCTACGAGCAGTACGTC.

Only a few counts were recorded for this clone. The J gene is TRBJ2-7, the V gene TRBV7-8; the match to TRBD1 covers 8 bases. V was pared by 6 bases and J by 6 bases, with 7 bases of the junction left unmatched. CDR3 size: 13 residues. The germline gives CDR1 SGHVS, CDR2 FQNEAQ. CDR3: CASSTGTGGEQYV. CDR3 nucleotides: TGTGCCAGCAGTACAGGGACAGGCGGCGAGCAGTACGTC.

In this sample, this clone turned up a few times. This chain connects TRBV7-9 to TRBJ2-2; D unclear. Germline CDR1 is SEHNR and CDR2 is FQNEAQ (reference sequence). Deletions cut 6 bases from V and 8 bases from J, with 19 bases between. CDR3 length equals 15 residues. The CDR3 DNA is TGTGCCAGCAGACGAGGTCGGATACCGGTTGGGGAGCTGTTTTTT. Protein: CASRRGRIPVGELFF.

This clone was counted a few times. This chain connects TRBV27 to TRBJ1-1; possible D gene TRBD1, 5 bases. The germline V and J ends were trimmed by 4 bases and 1 base, with 10 bases remaining between them. The CDR3 covers 14 residues. Germline V gives CDR1 MNHEY, CDR2 SMNVEV (reference sequence). Here the CDR3 DNA reads TGTGCCAGCAGTTCCCCGACAGAGAACACTGAAGCTTTCTTT. This sequence encodes CASSSPTENTEAFF.

V is TRBV13 and J is TRBJ2-1; 12 bases map to TRBD2. The V segment lost 8 bases and the J segment 6 bases; nucleotides outside the gene matches: 11. This CDR3 is built from 16 residues. Germline-derived CDR1 and CDR2 are PRHDT and FYEKMQ (reference sequence). For the CDR3, the DNA is TGTGCCAGCGCCCCCGAGGGACTAGCGGGCCTCAATGAGCAGTTCTTC. Protein: CASAPEGLAGLNEQFF.

A few counts support this clone. J is TRBJ1-6 and V is TRBV21-1; the table's D call TRBD1 went unverified against the DNA. TRBV21-1 constitutes a pseudogene. This CDR3 is built from 16 residues. The DNA of the CDR3 is TGTGCCAGCAGCTCTAAACCTGGACACTTGAGGTCACCCCTCCACTTT. Protein: CASSSKPGHLRSPLHF.

This clone has a handful of counts. This chain joins TRBV29-1 and TRBJ2-4; TRBD1 matches at 9 bases. Germline-derived CDR1 and CDR2 are SQVTM and ANQGSEA. J lost 1 base, V lost 6 bases, and 10 bases had no gene match. The CDR3 sequence is 16 residues long. This chain's CDR3 is CSVMAFGQGAKNIQYF. DNA for the CDR3: TGCAGCGTCATGGCCTTCGGACAGGGGGCCAAAAACATTCAGTACTTC.

The chain recombines TRBV23-1 with TRBJ2-7, with TRBD2 as a possible D gene (6 bases). TRBV23-1 is given ORF status, its function remaining uncertain. The CDR3 is made up of 12 amino acids. V shed 9 bases and J shed 4 bases, with 13 bases lying between them. CDR3 in DNA: TGCGCCAGTTCCCCTCGGGGGTACGAGCAGTACGTC. Amino acid sequence: CASSPRGYEQYV.